A single sample is the source of the 15 T cell receptor beta chains below, sequenced in a study of vaccination and CD4 T cells after COVID-19. These TCRs are of unknown antigen specificity. At the Johns Hopkins FTIC core, DNA taken from cultured CD4+ T cells was sequenced by way of the Oncomine TCR Beta short-read assay. Each CDR3 protein gets one entry after TCRdb re-called the PCR reads with MiXCR. The repertoire holds 20,000 to 25,000 distinct CDR3 sequences, approximately 48% seen once, with approximately 5% in the top ten. Treatment in this sample: roughly 10-day PBMC culture with coronavirus spike peptide pools or control peptides (ViraFEST assay). The sample comprised CD4+ T cells from blood, cultured in vitro. The receptors come from a human donor who had recovered from COVID-19.

The V call is TRBV7-8, the J call TRBJ2-7, with D maybe TRBD2 (5 bases). The V end lost 6 bases, the J end lost 3 bases, and 12 bases lay between the germline ends. CDR3 length: 13 amino acids. Germline-derived CDR1 and CDR2 are SGHVS and FQNEAQ. CDR3: CASRSGGHYEQYF. CDR3 coding DNA: TGTGCCAGCAGATCGGGCGGGCACTACGAGCAGTACTTC.

This clonotype was recorded a few times. The gene calls are TRBV19 and TRBJ1-5, with D perhaps TRBD1 (6 bases). The CDR3 is made up of 17 amino acids. Deletions cut 6 bases from V and 4 bases from J, with 22 bases between. Germline V lookup: CDR1 LNHDA, CDR2 SQIVND (reference sequence). CDR3: CASRRLGSRGQNQPQHF. CDR3 in DNA: TGTGCCAGTAGGCGTTTAGGGTCGCGCGGACAGAATCAGCCCCAGCATTTT.

The chain combines TRBV20-1 with TRBJ1-4; D might be TRBD1 (6 bases). Germline loops: CDR1 DFQATT, CDR2 SNEGSKA (reference sequence). The CDR3 runs to 16 residues. With 3 bases removed from V and 4 bases from J, the gap between germline ends came to 18 bases. The CDR3 loop is CSARGGFGGLNEKLFF. The DNA for the CDR3 is TGCAGTGCTAGGGGCGGGTTCGGGGGGCTTAATGAAAAACTGTTTTTT.

J is TRBJ2-7 and V is TRBV3-1; possibly TRBD1 for D (5 bases). V was pared by 4 bases and J by 5 bases, with 15 bases between. The germline V gene encodes CDR1 LGHDT and CDR2 YNNKEL (reference sequence). The CDR3 has 14 residues. CDR3 DNA sequence: TGTGCCAGCAGCCCCGTAGGTGCAGGGAACGAGCAGTACTTC. It translates to CASSPVGAGNEQYF.

This chain links TRBV7-8 with TRBJ1-3; D is perhaps TRBD1 (6 bases). Deletions cut 0 bases from V and 7 bases from J, with 13 bases between. The CDR3 has 15 amino acids. Germline V gene data show CDR1 as SGHVS and CDR2 as FQNEAQ. CDR3 amino acids: CASSLARGVGNTIYF. The DNA of the CDR3 is TGTGCCAGCAGCTTAGCGAGGGGGGTAGGGAACACCATATATTTT. The variable domain in full, completed from reference TRBV7-8 and TRBJ1-3, reads GAGVSQSPRYKVAKRGQDVALRCDPISGHVSLFWYQQALGQGPEFLTYFQNEAQLDKSGLPSDRFFAERPEGSVSTLKIQRTQQEDSAVYLCASSLARGVGNTIYFGEGSWLTVV.

The V gene is TRBV25-1, the J gene TRBJ2-5; no clear D gene. The V gene's germline CDR1 is MGHDK and CDR2 SYGVNS. There are 13 residues in the CDR3. V lost 1 base and J lost 7, with 10 bases in between. This chain's CDR3 is CASSEWGMGTQYF. CDR3 sequence (DNA): TGTGCCAGCAGTGAATGGGGTATGGGGACCCAGTACTTC.

CDR3 DNA: TGCAGTGCTAGATCCTACAGGGGATTAGAGGGCTACACCTTC. Amino acids: CSARSYRGLEGYTF. V gene TRBV20-1 combines with J gene TRBJ1-2; 7 bases align to TRBD1. This CDR3 region has 14 residues. From germline, CDR1 is DFQATT and CDR2 SNEGSKA (reference sequence). V lost 2 bases and J lost 8; bases outside the gene matches: 11.

This clonotype was seen only a few times. The chain links TRBV19 to TRBJ2-7; maybe TRBD2 (5 bases). The CDR3 loop spans 12 amino acids. Looked up from germline, CDR1 is LNHDA and CDR2 is SQIVND (reference sequence). V lost 6 bases, J lost 7 bases, and 13 bases lay in between. The DNA of the CDR3 is TGTGCCAGTAGACCTCCAGGAGGTGAGCAGTACTTC. Translating gives CASRPPGGEQYF.

The chain links TRBV30 to TRBJ1-2; D is ambiguous. The CDR3 runs to 13 residues. Trimming shortened V by 3 bases and J by 4 bases, and 12 bases separated the two germline ends. Germline CDR1 GTSNPN, CDR2 SVGIG (reference sequence). CDR3 sequence reads: CAWSPGRFYGYTF. For the CDR3, the DNA is TGTGCCTGGAGCCCGGGGAGGTTCTATGGCTACACCTTC.

V gene TRBV19 combines with J gene TRBJ2-4; unclear D gene. Looked up from germline, CDR1 is LNHDA and CDR2 is SQIVND (reference sequence). The CDR3 has 11 amino acids. V gave up 1 base and J gave up 15 bases, with 10 bases separating them. The CDR3 spells CASSIGTTRYF. DNA of the CDR3: TGTGCCAGTAGTATAGGGACCACGAGGTACTTC. Together with reference TRBV19 and TRBJ2-4, the CDR3 gives the full variable domain: DGGITQSPKYLFRKEGQNVTLSCEQNLNHDAMYWYRQDPGQGLRLIYYSQIVNDFQKGDIAEGYSVSREKKESFPLTVTSAQKNPTAFYLCASSIGTTRYFGAGTRLSVL.

In this sample, this clonotype turned up a few times. The rearrangement uses TRBV5-1 and TRBJ1-1; 8 bases match TRBD1. The length of the CDR3 is 13 residues. V lost 4 bases to trimming and J lost 6 bases; unmatched junction nucleotides: 5. Germline V CDR1 and CDR2: SGHRS, YFSETQ. CDR3 region: CASSEETGAEAFF. The CDR3 bases are TGCGCCAGCAGCGAGGAGACAGGGGCTGAAGCTTTCTTT.

This chain joins TRBV7-2 and TRBJ2-1; TRBD2 agrees at 7 bases. CDR3 length: 12 residues. The J segment lost 9 bases and the V segment lost 5 bases, leaving 4 bases of the junction unmatched. Germline V gene sequence: CDR1 SGHTA, CDR2 FQGNSA. The CDR3 region is CASSPGTTEQFF. The CDR3 bases are TGTGCCAGCAGCCCAGGGACTACTGAGCAGTTCTTC.

The gene calls are TRBV5-1 and TRBJ2-5; tentative D call: TRBD2 (5 bases). V gave up 1 base and J gave up 6 bases, with 16 bases separating them. This CDR3 spans 15 amino acids. Germline V gene data show CDR1 as SGHRS and CDR2 as YFSETQ. The CDR3 sequence is CASSLREVGDQTQYF. As DNA, the CDR3 is TGCGCCAGCAGCTTGAGGGAAGTCGGGGATCAGACCCAGTACTTC.

This clonotype has just a few counts. The CDR3 DNA reads TGTGCCAGTAGTATAGGGGCAGGGAATCAGCCCCAGCATTTT. It specifies CASSIGAGNQPQHF. The rearrangement uses TRBV19 and TRBJ1-5, with D possibly being TRBD1 (5 bases). V lost 1 base to trimming and J lost 4 bases, with 8 bases between them. CDR1 is LNHDA and CDR2 is SQIVND in the germline V gene (reference sequence). This CDR3 contains 14 residues.

This clonotype was seen more than once but under ten times. V usage is TRBV10-3 and J usage is TRBJ1-2; perhaps TRBD1 as D (5 bases). CDR3 size: 13 residues. CDR1 is ENHRY, CDR2 SYGVKD, per germline. V lost 6 bases to trimming and J lost 6 bases, with 14 bases between them. The CDR3 region has the DNA TGTGCCATCAGCAAGGGGCTGGAGGATGGCTACACCTTC. Protein sequence: CAISKGLEDGYTF.